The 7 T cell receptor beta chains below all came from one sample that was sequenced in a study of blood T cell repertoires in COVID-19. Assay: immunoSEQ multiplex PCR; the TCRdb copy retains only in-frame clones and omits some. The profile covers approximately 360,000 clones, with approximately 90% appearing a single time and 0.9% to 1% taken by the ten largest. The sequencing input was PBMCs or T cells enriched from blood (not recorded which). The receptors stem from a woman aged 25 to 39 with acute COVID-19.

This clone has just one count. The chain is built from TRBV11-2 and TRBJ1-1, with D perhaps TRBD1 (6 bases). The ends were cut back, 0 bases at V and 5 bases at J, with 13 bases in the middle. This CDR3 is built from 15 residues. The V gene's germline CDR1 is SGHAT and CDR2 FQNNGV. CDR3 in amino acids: CASSLDGRGTTEAFF. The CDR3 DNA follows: TGTGCCAGCAGCTTAGATGGCAGGGGAACGACTGAAGCTTTCTTT.

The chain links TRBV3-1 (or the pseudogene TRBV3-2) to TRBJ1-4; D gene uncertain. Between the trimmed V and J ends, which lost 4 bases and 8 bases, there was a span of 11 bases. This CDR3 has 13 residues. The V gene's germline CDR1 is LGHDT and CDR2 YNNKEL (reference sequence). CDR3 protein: CASSLRTGEKLFF. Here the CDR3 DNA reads TGTGCCAGCAGCCTTCGGACGGGGGAAAAACTGTTTTTT.

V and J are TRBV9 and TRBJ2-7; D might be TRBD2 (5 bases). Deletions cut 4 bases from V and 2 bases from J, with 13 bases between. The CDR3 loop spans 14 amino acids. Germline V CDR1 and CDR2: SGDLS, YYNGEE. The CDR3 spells CASSPPSGTYEQYF. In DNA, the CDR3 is TGTGCCAGCAGCCCACCGTCGGGGACCTACGAGCAGTACTTC.

The CDR3 bases are TGCGCCAGCAATCTGGACAGGGACATACGCAATGAGCAGTTCTTC. Residues: CASNLDRDIRNEQFF. The chain uses TRBV5-1 and TRBJ2-1; 8 bases line up with TRBD1. V was pared by 6 bases and J by 6 bases, with 11 bases of the junction left unmatched. Looked up from germline, CDR1 is SGHRS and CDR2 is YFSETQ. The CDR3 has 15 residues. Complete variable domain (other parts from reference TRBV5-1 and TRBJ2-1): KAGVTQTPRYLIKTRGQQVTLSCSPISGHRSVSWYQQTPGQGLQFLFEYFSETQRNKGNFPGRFSGRQFSNSRSEMNVSTLELGDSALYLCASNLDRDIRNEQFFGPGTRLTVL.

This chain's CDR3 is CATSRDAMSNQPQHF. CDR3 bases: TGTGCCACCAGCAGAGATGCGATGAGCAATCAGCCCCAGCATTTT. The V and J genes are TRBV15 and TRBJ1-5; D call uncertain. Germline-derived CDR1 and CDR2 are LNHNV and YYDKDF (reference sequence). Trimming removed 0 bases at V and 1 base at J, with 7 bases between. This CDR3 comprises 15 residues.

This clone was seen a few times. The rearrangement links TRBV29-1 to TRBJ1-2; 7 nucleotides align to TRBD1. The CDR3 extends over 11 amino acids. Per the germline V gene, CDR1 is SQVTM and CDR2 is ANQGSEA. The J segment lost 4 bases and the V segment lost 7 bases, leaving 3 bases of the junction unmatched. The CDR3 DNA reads TGCAGCGCCGGACAGGCCTATGGCTACACCTTC. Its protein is CSAGQAYGYTF.

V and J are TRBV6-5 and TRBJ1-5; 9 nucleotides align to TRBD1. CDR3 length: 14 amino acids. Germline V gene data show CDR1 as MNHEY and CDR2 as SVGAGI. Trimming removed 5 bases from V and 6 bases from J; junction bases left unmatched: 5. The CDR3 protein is CASSTGQGGQPQHF. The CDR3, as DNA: TGTGCCAGCAGTACGGGACAGGGTGGTCAGCCCCAGCATTTT.